Reported below is one T cell receptor beta chain. Its target is unknown. CDR3 size: 14 residues. Trimming pared 10 bases from V and 7 bases from J, leaving 22 bases between. Germline V lookup: CDR1 MNHNS, CDR2 SASEGT. This entry is derived from a study of cytomegalovirus exposure and HLA in healthy donors. Study information: According to later analysis, the same platform produced the 120 or so validation and approximately 700 first-cohort repertoires. Study-wide findings and caveats: The study labeled 150 to 200 TCR beta chains cytomegalovirus-associated.

Measured with immunoSEQ multiplex PCR; TCRdb has only the in-frame clones, and not every one. The repertoire consists of under 200,000 clones, with roughly nine tenths occurring once and the leading ten covering 5.7%. Sequenced: PBMCs. The J gene is TRBJ1-1, the V gene TRBV6-1; D is possibly TRBD1 (5 bases). This clonotype was sampled from a woman younger than 45 in good health and CMV-seronegative. The CDR3 DNA is TGTGCCACAGCCCCCCTCGTGGGGGTTCTTGAAGCTTTCTTT. As protein: CATAPLVGVLEAFF.